One TCR beta chain is described in this entry. A second PCR, run for about 7 to 11 cycles, used a sample-barcoded 5' primer plus a J-beta primer mix. TCRdb called the 5' RACE reads again in MiXCR, with one record for every CDR3 protein. The sample holds 1 million or so distinct CDR3 sequences, under 30% seen once. This sample was included in a study of blood T cells in healthy people across ages. CDR1 SGHRS and CDR2 YFSETQ come from the germline V gene. The CDR3 has 16 amino acids. Trimming stripped 0 bases from V and 5 bases from J, with 15 bases between. This sample also belongs to another study, concerning T cells of mothers and their children.

Sequencing was performed on blood. This chain uses TRBV5-1 with TRBJ2-1; the D is unclear. This sequence was found in a girl aged 2-9 years in good health. The CDR3 region is CASSLGPDLWDNEQFF. As DNA, the CDR3 is TGCGCCAGCAGCTTGGGGCCCGATCTCTGGGACAATGAGCAGTTCTTC.